Listed here are 16 T cell receptor beta chains from one sample, sequenced in a study of T-cell memory formation after mild COVID-19. TCRdb processed the 5' RACE reads anew with MiXCR; each CDR3 protein has one entry. The sample carries 250,000 or so distinct CDR3 sequences, approximately 19% recorded once. The sample was PBMCs or a T cell subset sorted from them (not recorded which). The receptors originated from a man aged 18 to 35 who had mild COVID-19 (a few samples of this study predate the infection). Cell type and time point are not known.

In this sample, this clonotype turned up a few times. V usage is TRBV20-1 and J usage is TRBJ2-1, with D maybe TRBD1 (7 bases). The CDR3 is made up of 16 amino acids. CDR1 is DFQATT and CDR2 is SNEGSKA in the germline V gene (reference sequence). With 1 base removed from V and 6 bases from J, the gap between germline ends came to 19 bases. The CDR3 here is CSARAHGGGEGNEQFF. For the CDR3, the DNA is TGCAGTGCTAGAGCCCATGGAGGGGGCGAGGGCAATGAGCAGTTCTTC.

This clonotype was recorded many times. The chain recombines TRBV4-3 with TRBJ2-7, with D perhaps TRBD2 (5 bases). This CDR3 spans 15 amino acids. The germline V and J ends were trimmed by 0 bases and 3 bases, with 12 bases remaining between them. The germline V gene encodes CDR1 LGHNA and CDR2 YSLEER. CDR3 in DNA: TGCGCCAGCAGCCAAGATAGGCTAGCCAGCTACGAGCAGTACTTC. Translated, it gives CASSQDRLASYEQYF.

This clonotype was picked up a small number of times. The chain uses TRBV7-6 and TRBJ2-5; the match to TRBD1 covers 8 bases. Trimming at V came to 5 bases and at J to 9 bases, leaving 5 bases not matched to a gene. The CDR3 has 12 residues. Germline-derived CDR1 and CDR2 are SGHVS and FNYEAQ. CDR3 residues: CASSHRGMAQYF. CDR3 bases: TGTGCCAGCAGCCACAGGGGGATGGCCCAGTACTTC.

The CDR3 region has the DNA TGTGCCAGCAGGGCCAGGGGGCCTAATCAGCCCCAGCATTTT. The encoded protein is CASRARGPNQPQHF. The gene calls are TRBV7-9 and TRBJ1-5, with TRBD1 matching over 8 bases. This CDR3 has 14 residues. Germline assignment: CDR1 SEHNR and CDR2 FQNEAQ (reference sequence). Losses at the gene ends were 6 bases for V and 4 bases for J; bases not matched to a gene: 5.

In this sample, this clonotype turned up a few times. The chain joins TRBV5-5 to TRBJ2-3; possibly TRBD2 for D (5 bases). The CDR3 has 15 amino acids. Trimming took 4 bases from V and 0 from J, leaving 12 bases between them. Germline values: CDR1 SGHKS, CDR2 YYEKEE (reference sequence). The CDR3 spells CASSQLPGSTDTQYF. CDR3 nucleotide sequence: TGTGCCAGCAGCCAGCTTCCGGGAAGCACAGATACGCAGTATTTT. The full variable domain, with the rest looked up from reference TRBV5-5 and TRBJ2-3, is DAGVTQSPTHLIKTRGQQVTLRCSPISGHKSVSWYQQVLGQGPQFIFQYYEKEERGRGNFPDRFSARQFPNYSSELNVNALLLGDSALYLCASSQLPGSTDTQYFGPGTRLTVL.

The chain recombines TRBV27 with TRBJ1-5; D perhaps matches TRBD1 (5 bases). The V gene's germline CDR1 is MNHEY and CDR2 SMNVEV (reference sequence). The V gene lost 5 bases and the J gene lost 2 bases, with 16 bases spanning the gap. The CDR3 is 16 residues long. CDR3 nucleotides: TGTGCCAGCAGTCACTCTCAGGGTATGGGCAATCAGCCCCAGCATTTT. Translating it yields CASSHSQGMGNQPQHF.

This clonotype was counted only a few times. The chain has TRBV7-2 and TRBJ2-3; no firm D call. Deletions cut 2 bases from V and 0 bases from J, with 9 bases between. The CDR3 covers 15 residues. Germline lookup yields CDR1 SGHTA and CDR2 FQGNSA. CDR3 sequence reads: CASSLYQRSTDTQYF. The CDR3 DNA is TGTGCCAGCAGCTTATATCAGAGAAGCACAGATACGCAGTATTTT.

This clonotype appeared a few times. The chain carries TRBV28 and TRBJ2-5, with D unresolved. CDR1 and CDR2 from the germline V gene are MDHEN and SYDVKM. This CDR3 is 14 amino acids long. Trimming removed 6 bases from V and 2 bases from J, with 13 bases in between. This chain's CDR3 is CASSWLTQQETQYF. For the CDR3, the DNA is TGTGCCAGCAGCTGGCTGACGCAGCAAGAGACCCAGTACTTC.

This clonotype has at least ten counts. The gene calls are TRBV7-2 and TRBJ2-5; unclear D gene. V lost 2 bases and J lost 5, with 9 bases in between. CDR3 length: 13 amino acids. Germline assignment: CDR1 SGHTA and CDR2 FQGNSA. CDR3 residues: CASSLWSRETQYF. DNA for the CDR3: TGTGCCAGCAGCTTATGGAGTCGTGAGACCCAGTACTTC. The whole variable domain, filled in from reference TRBV7-2 and TRBJ2-5, reads GAGVSQSPSNKVTEKGKDVELRCDPISGHTALYWYRQSLGQGLEFLIYFQGNSAPDKSGLPSDRFSAERTGGSVSTLTIQRTQQEDSAVYLCASSLWSRETQYFGPGTRLLVL.

V gene TRBV20-1 combines with J gene TRBJ2-5; D perhaps matches TRBD1 (5 bases). V was shortened by 4 bases and J by 5 bases, with 14 bases between the two germline ends. From germline, CDR1 is DFQATT and CDR2 SNEGSKA (reference sequence). CDR3 size: 13 residues. CDR3 DNA sequence: TGCAGTGCTACAGGAGCCTCAGGGGAGACCCAGTACTTC. Protein product: CSATGASGETQYF.

This clonotype was picked up many times. The chain uses TRBV5-1 and TRBJ2-7; D gene unclear. There are 12 residues in the CDR3. Germline CDR1 SGHRS, CDR2 YFSETQ. V was trimmed by 0 bases and J by 3 bases, leaving 4 bases between them. The CDR3 sequence: CASSLGYYEQYF. Here the CDR3 DNA reads TGCGCCAGCAGCTTGGGGTACTACGAGCAGTACTTC.

This clonotype was picked up a small number of times. The chain joins TRBV5-6 to TRBJ2-2; D unclear. Germline V gene data show CDR1 as SGHDT and CDR2 as YYEEEE. V lost 7 bases to trimming and J lost 0 bases, with 10 bases between them. CDR3 length: 14 amino acids. CDR3 nucleotides: TGTGCCAGCTTCTCGCAGACGAACACCGGGGAGCTGTTTTTT. Protein sequence: CASFSQTNTGELFF. Using reference TRBV5-6 and TRBJ2-2 for the parts outside the CDR3, the full variable domain is DAGVTQSPTHLIKTRGQQVTLRCSPKSGHDTVSWYQQALGQGPQFIFQYYEEEERQRGNFPDRFSGHQFPNYSSELNVNALLLGDSALYLCASFSQTNTGELFFGEGSRLTVL.

V and J are TRBV6-6 and TRBJ1-2; D unresolved. Deletions cut 2 bases from V and 4 bases from J, with 17 bases between. This CDR3 region has 16 residues. Per germline, CDR1 MNHNY and CDR2 SVGAGI (reference sequence). CDR3 region: CASSYGQTTDSYGYTF. CDR3 sequence (DNA): TGTGCCAGCAGTTACGGCCAGACCACAGACTCCTATGGCTACACCTTC.

The chain uses TRBV5-1 and TRBJ2-3, with D perhaps TRBD1 or TRBD2 (5 bases each). Germline V gives CDR1 SGHRS, CDR2 YFSETQ. This CDR3 spans 16 amino acids. V dropped 4 bases and J dropped 0 bases, with 15 bases sitting between them. CDR3 DNA sequence: TGCGCCAGCAGCCTACGCCCTGGGGGTAGCACAGATACGCAGTATTTT. As protein: CASSLRPGGSTDTQYF.

This clonotype was seen only a few times. The rearrangement uses TRBV20-1 and TRBJ2-7; the D gene could be TRBD1 or TRBD2 (5 bases each). The V gene's germline CDR1 is DFQATT and CDR2 SNEGSKA (reference sequence). CDR3 length equals 13 residues. V lost 3 bases, J lost 3 bases, and 12 bases lay in between. The CDR3 here is CSASSRDGYEQYV. CDR3 nucleotide sequence: TGCAGTGCTAGTTCTCGGGACGGCTACGAGCAGTACGTC.

The rearrangement uses TRBV2 and TRBJ2-7; no reliable D call. From germline, CDR1 is SNHLY and CDR2 FYNNEI. Trimming cost V 5 bases and J 3 bases, with 14 bases left between them. The CDR3 contains 14 residues. CDR3 amino acids: CASSNRRQIYEQYF. CDR3 in DNA: TGTGCCAGCAGTAACCGTCGGCAGATCTACGAGCAGTACTTC. Variable domain in full (rest from reference TRBV2 and TRBJ2-7): EPEVTQTPSHQVTQMGQEVILRCVPISNHLYFYWYRQILGQKVEFLVSFYNNEISEKSEIFDDQFSVERPDGSNFTLKIRSTKLEDSAMYFCASSNRRQIYEQYFGPGTRLTVT.